This T cell receptor (beta chain) was profiled in a study of long-term antiretroviral therapy in people with HIV. Whole-study findings and limits: Once patients were on ART, diversity went higher but still fell short of transplant donor controls. Whereas controls had wider CDR3 length ranges, HIV repertoires had narrower ones. Every time point showed a repertoire led by clones expanded before ART.

The assay, immunoSEQ v3.0, was run at survey level. Profiling relied on immunoSEQ multiplex PCR, and the TCRdb table lists in-frame clones only, not all of them. The sample carries around 25,000 clones, around 84% recorded once. In the case of this clone: Its specificity is not known.

The CDR3 has 11 residues. Between the trimmed V and J ends, which lost 6 bases and 5 bases, there was a span of 8 bases. Per the germline V gene, CDR1 is SQVTM and CDR2 is ANQGSEA. This chain links TRBV29-1 with TRBJ2-1; D is unclear. The sample here was unsorted PBMCs, taken 2.3 years after starting antiretroviral therapy. The receptor was isolated from a man in his forties with HIV. The CDR3 nucleotides read TGCAGCGTCCCTCGGGACAATGAGCAGTTCTTC. Protein sequence: CSVPRDNEQFF.